What follows is one TCR beta chain and its context. Its specificity is not known. A quantity of about 0.5 to 1 ug RNA underwent reverse transcription using random hexamers. TCRdb independently ran MiXCR on the immunoSEQ multiplex PCR reads; one entry per CDR3 protein. This table has 80,000 to 90,000 distinct CDR3 sequences, 85% to 95% appearing once. This sample stems from a study of CD8 T cells in Susac syndrome. The CDR3 contains 15 residues. V was cut by 4 bases and J by 0 bases, with 13 bases left in between. Germline V CDR1 and CDR2: SGHVS, FQNEAQ. Sequencing of TCR beta drew on CD8+ and CD4+ T cells from blood. Study outcomes and limitations: Clonal expansion was present among Susac CD8+ cells. This expansion reached its peak in TEMRA cells and in active patients.

V and J are TRBV7-8 and TRBJ2-7; unclear D gene. The sequenced material came from CD8+ T cells from PBMCs. This receptor was identified in a human donor with Susac syndrome. The CDR3 nucleotides are TGTGCCAGCAGCTATGCCAGTAGCAGCTCCTACGAGCAGTACTTC. Translation: CASSYASSSSYEQYF.